The T cell receptor beta chain under discussion was sequenced for a study of pediatric ulcerative colitis. General study findings and limits: Blood samples from a couple of patients yielded substantially fewer templates and were excluded from blood-rectal overlap analysis.

Produced via immunoSEQ multiplex PCR; TCRdb's table is partial and in-frame only. The data contain 30,000 to 40,000 clones, 82% of them singletons. V was pared by 0 bases and J by 5 bases, with 11 bases between. The germline gives CDR1 SGHRS, CDR2 YFSETQ. The CDR3 covers 14 residues. As for this clone: Its antigen is still unknown.

No immunosuppressive drugs were given to ulcerative colitis patients before diagnostic colonoscopy. What was sequenced was blood. This sequence was found in a boy between 10 and 17 years old with severe ulcerative colitis. The chain combines TRBV5-1 with TRBJ1-1; D is perhaps TRBD1 (5 bases). This chain's CDR3 is CASSLAAGRTEAFF. The CDR3 DNA reads as TGCGCCAGCAGCTTGGCCGCAGGGAGAACTGAAGCTTTCTTT. The whole variable domain, remainder taken from reference TRBV5-1 and TRBJ1-1, is KAGVTQTPRYLIKTRGQQVTLSCSPISGHRSVSWYQQTPGQGLQFLFEYFSETQRNKGNFPGRFSGRQFSNSRSEMNVSTLELGDSALYLCASSLAAGRTEAFFGQGTRLTVV.